The TCR beta chain described here comes from a study of Ad26.COV2.S vaccination and SARS-CoV-2 variants. Background on the study: The authors gave Ad26.COV2.S intramuscularly, either once or twice 56 days apart.

Treatment defined: roughly 19 received Ad26.COV2.S at low or high dose, single or two shots; roughly five received placebo; per-sample allocation not given. After the first vaccine or placebo injection, samples were drawn on day 63. The data were produced by immunoSEQ multiplex PCR, yet TCRdb's version contains in-frame clones alone and is incomplete. Among 350,000 to 400,000 clones, approximately 91% were seen once, and the ten largest hold around 3.4%. Study results and caveats: People who got the vaccine had more spike-specific TCR breadth than people who got placebo. Quantification of TCR breadth and depth may have yielded underestimates of total T cell responses.

Concerning this clone: Its antigen is not known.

V lost 6 bases and J lost 2, with 9 bases in between. CDR3 length: 13 residues. The origin of this receptor is a person between 18 and 65 years old who received the Ad26.COV2.S COVID-19 vaccine or a placebo. This specimen was peripheral blood, taken in a trial of Ad26.COV2.S vaccine versus placebo. The rearrangement joins TRBV12-3 or TRBV12-4 to TRBJ2-3; unclear D gene. The CDR3 coding sequence is TGTGCCAGCAGCCGAGATGTCACAGATACGCAGTATTTT. Its protein is CASSRDVTDTQYF.